What follows are 5 T cell receptor beta chains derived from one specimen sequenced in a study of beta chain features in type 1 diabetes (dated 2018 in TCRdb). Libraries were prepared through the immunoSEQ multiplex PCR assay. The entire isolated RNA was reverse transcribed using the High Capacity cDNA Reverse Transcription Kit, and thus expressed TCRB transcripts were sequenced. TCRdb holds this immuneACCESS table with in-frame rearrangements only. Some clones are missing; in checked studies, unresolved V genes explain under half, and the rest has no known cause. For this sample the table gives about 230,000 clones, of which over 7.5% were detected only once. The ten largest clones represent 0.03% to 0.035% of the sample. Source material: naive CD4+ T cells from blood. The cell subset or site label of this sample denotes: true naive CD4+ T cells. The receptors were gathered from a woman aged 18-30 years in good health.

V usage is TRBV30 and J usage is TRBJ2-1, with 13 nucleotides matching TRBD2. J lost 9 bases, V lost 6 bases, and 5 bases had no gene match. Germline V gene lookup returns CDR1 GTSNPN and CDR2 SVGIG (reference sequence). The CDR3 has 13 residues. The CDR3 coding sequence is TGTGCCTGTGGGACTAGCGGGATAGGTGAGCAGTTCTTC. Encoded protein: CACGTSGIGEQFF. The full variable domain, its missing parts supplied by reference TRBV30 and TRBJ2-1, is SQTIHQWPATLVQPVGSPLSLECTVEGTSNPNLYWYRQAAGRGLQLLFYSVGIGQISSEVPQNLSASRPQDRQFILSSKKLLLSDSGFYLCACGTSGIGEQFFGPGTRLTVL.

The sample holds a few counts of this clone. CDR3 region: CASSLPGTGFETQYF. The DNA for the CDR3 is TGCGCCAGCAGCTTGCCCGGGACAGGGTTCGAGACCCAGTACTTC. The chain has TRBV5-1 and TRBJ2-5, with 9 positions matching TRBD1. The V gene's germline CDR1 is SGHRS and CDR2 YFSETQ. V was clipped by 1 base and J by 5 bases; unmatched bases: 6. The CDR3 runs 15 residues.

This clone turned up a few times. The chain couples TRBV5-1 to TRBJ1-1; D call uncertain. The CDR3 spans 14 residues. Germline loops: CDR1 SGHRS, CDR2 YFSETQ. Trimming shortened V by 2 bases and J by 1 base, and 9 bases separated the two germline ends. The CDR3 nucleotides are TGCGCCAGCAGCTTTGGAAGAGGGAACACTGAAGCTTTCTTT. It translates to CASSFGRGNTEAFF. Complete variable domain (other parts from reference TRBV5-1 and TRBJ1-1): KAGVTQTPRYLIKTRGQQVTLSCSPISGHRSVSWYQQTPGQGLQFLFEYFSETQRNKGNFPGRFSGRQFSNSRSEMNVSTLELGDSALYLCASSFGRGNTEAFFGQGTRLTVV.

This clone was detected only a few times. The chain is built from TRBV6-1 and TRBJ1-5; D possibly corresponds to TRBD1 (5 bases). The CDR3 has 13 residues. V dropped 2 bases and J dropped 7 bases, with 9 bases sitting between them. Per the germline V gene, CDR1 is MNHNS and CDR2 is SASEGT. CDR3 residues: CASSEKGPQPQHF. In DNA form, the CDR3 reads TGTGCCAGCAGTGAAAAGGGGCCCCAGCCCCAGCATTTT.

This clone was seen at least ten times. The V and J genes are TRBV7-9 and TRBJ2-3; D unresolved. Germline V gene sequence: CDR1 SEHNR, CDR2 FQNEAQ (reference sequence). Deletions cut 3 bases from V and 2 bases from J, with 3 bases between. The CDR3 is 12 amino acids. Written as DNA, the CDR3 is TGTGCCAGCAGCTTCCTCACAGATACGCAGTATTTT. Translated: CASSFLTDTQYF.